This TCR beta chain was obtained from a study of T cell clonality in common variable immunodeficiency. Findings and caveats of the study: Fewer deletions and N-nucleotide insertions were reportedly seen in common variable immunodeficiency TCR beta sequences.

Profiled with immunoSEQ multiplex PCR; TCRdb holds only in-frame clones, not every one. Captured here are 35,000 to 45,000 clones, none seen once; the top ten comprise less than 4.5%. In its sample, this clone was seen a few times. The antigen remains unidentified. This may come from a read error, since a much larger clone is one base off. Most patients and controls had Caucasian heritage. Sequences were obtained from peripheral blood mononuclear cells. The TCR originated in a person aged 18-70 years in good health.

The CDR3 DNA, read in part, is TGTGCCAGTAGTATGAGGGTAGGGTCCTCTGGGGCCAACGTA. Translation gives CASSMRVGSSGANV. The CDR3 as a whole reads CASSMRVGSSGANVLFF. The chain couples TRBV19 to TRBJ1-4; tentatively, D is TRBD1 (5 bases). The missing CDR3 end, 3 residues past where the read stops, is filled in from the germline J gene. Germline CDR1 and CDR2: LNHDA and SQIVND (reference sequence). The CDR3 consists of 17 residues. Based on the CDR3 plus reference TRBV19 and TRBJ1-4, the full variable domain is DGGITQSPKYLFRKEGQNVTLSCEQNLNHDAMYWYRQDPGQGLRLIYYSQIVNDFQKGDIAEGYSVSREKKESFPLTVTSAQKNPTAFYLCASSMRVGSSGANVLFFGSGTQLSVL.